A selection of T cell receptor beta chains follows, all from one sample in a study of T cells in Graves' hyperthyroidism and ophthalmopathy. TCRdb ran MiXCR on the multiplex PCR reads and lists one entry per CDR3 protein. The profile shows roughly 560,000 distinct CDR3 sequences, over 12% of them singletons. Material: blood. The receptors here all came from a woman aged 40 to 55 with Graves' ophthalmopathy. Both conserved end residues are part of each CDR3. The D gene is left open where the match is weak. Expanded clones are given a class, and other clones once, few, many or no size at all.

J gene	V gene	D gene	clone size	CDR3 DNA	CDR3 protein
TRBJ2-7	TRBV10-3	NA	NA	TGTGCCACCAAGGACAGCACCTACAAGCAGTACTTC	CATKDSTYKQYF
TRBJ2-5	TRBV18	TRBD2	many	TGTGCCAGCTCACCGCCGGGACTAGCGGGAGGAGGCGCAGAGACCCAGTACTTC	CASSPPGLAGGGAETQYF
TRBJ2-7	TRBV6-5	TRBD1	many	TGTGCCAGCAGTTACCAGACAGGGGTCCACGAGCAGTACTTC	CASSYQTGVHEQYF
TRBJ1-6	TRBV7-8	NA	few	TGTGCCAGCAGCGGCAACCGGGCCCCCGGTACACCCCTCCACTTT	CASSGNRAPGTPLHF
TRBJ2-3	TRBV20-1	NA	few	TGCAGTGCTAGAGATCTAGACAGCTTCACAGATACGCAGTATTTT	CSARDLDSFTDTQYF
TRBJ1-1	TRBV12-3/TRBV12-4	TRBD1	NA	TGTGCCAGCAGCAGGACAGGCGTAGCTTTCTTT	CASSRTGVAFF
TRBJ2-2	TRBV19	TRBD2	NA	TGTGCCAGTAGTAGTGCCAGCGGGAGGACCGGGGAGCTGTTTTTT	CASSSASGRTGELFF
TRBJ2-5	TRBV6-2/TRBV6-3	NA	once	TGTGCCAGCAGTTACCAGGAGGAAGAGACCCAGTACTTC	CASSYQEEETQYF
TRBJ2-5	TRBV19	NA	NA	TGTGCCTCCAGGTCTAGCCATCTGGAGACCCAGTACTTC	CASRSSHLETQYF
TRBJ1-2	TRBV5-4	TRBD1	few	TGTGCCAGCAGCATAGACAGGGCGGACTATGGCTACACCTTC	CASSIDRADYGYTF
TRBJ2-5	TRBV29-1	TRBD2	NA	TGCAGCGTGAGGGGGGGACTAGCGGGTTCCAGTGAAGAGACCCAGTACTTC	CSVRGGLAGSSEETQYF